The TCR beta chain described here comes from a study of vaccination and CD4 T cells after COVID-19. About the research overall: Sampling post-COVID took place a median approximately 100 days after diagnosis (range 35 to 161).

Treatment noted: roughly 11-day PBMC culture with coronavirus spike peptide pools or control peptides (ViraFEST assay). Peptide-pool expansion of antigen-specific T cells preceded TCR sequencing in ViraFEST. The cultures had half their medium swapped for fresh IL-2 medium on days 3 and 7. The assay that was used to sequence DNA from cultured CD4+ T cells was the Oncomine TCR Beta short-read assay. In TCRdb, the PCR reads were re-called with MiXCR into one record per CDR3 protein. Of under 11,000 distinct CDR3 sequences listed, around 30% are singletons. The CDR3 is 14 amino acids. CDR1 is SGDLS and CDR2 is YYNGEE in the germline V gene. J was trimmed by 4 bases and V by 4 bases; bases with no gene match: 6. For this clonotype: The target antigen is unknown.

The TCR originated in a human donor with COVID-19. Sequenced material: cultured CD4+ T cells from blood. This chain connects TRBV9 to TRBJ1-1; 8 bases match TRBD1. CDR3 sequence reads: CASSPSDRATEAFF. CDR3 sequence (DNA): TGTGCCAGCAGCCCCTCGGACAGGGCCACTGAAGCTTTCTTT. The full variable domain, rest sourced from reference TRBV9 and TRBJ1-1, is DSGVTQTPKHLITATGQRVTLRCSPRSGDLSVYWYQQSLDQGLQFLIQYYNGEERAKGNILERFSAQQFPDLHSELNLSSLELGDSALYFCASSPSDRATEAFFGQGTRLTVV.